The 18 T cell receptor beta chains presented below share a single source sample, sequenced in a study of cytomegalovirus exposure and HLA in healthy donors. This PCR relied on a set of 60 Vbeta primers and 13 Jbeta primers. The table came from immunoSEQ multiplex PCR; TCRdb's copy has only in-frame clones and leaves some out. The sample has 150,000 to 200,000 clones; about 80% are singletons. Sequenced input: PBMCs. The receptors here all came from a woman aged 40 to 55 in good health and CMV-seronegative.

This rearrangement joins TRBV6-6 to TRBJ2-3, with 8 positions matching TRBD2. V lost 6 bases, J lost 4 bases, and 9 bases stayed unmatched. CDR1 and CDR2 from the germline V gene are MNHNY and SVGAGI (reference sequence). The CDR3 is made up of 15 amino acids. The CDR3 loop reads CASRTGGRLSDTQYF. CDR3 DNA: TGTGCCAGCAGAACCGGCGGGAGGTTGTCAGATACGCAGTATTTT.

V and J are TRBV29-1 and TRBJ2-5; the match to TRBD2 covers 7 bases. V shed 7 bases and J 5 bases; nucleotides not matched to a gene: 7. CDR3 size: 12 residues. From germline, CDR1 is SQVTM and CDR2 ANQGSEA. Here the CDR3 reads CSAFRGEETQYF. The CDR3, as DNA: TGCAGCGCCTTTCGGGGGGAGGAGACCCAGTACTTC.

The chain combines TRBV5-8 with TRBJ2-7, with 13 nucleotides matching TRBD2. Germline V lookup: CDR1 SGHTS, CDR2 YDEGEE. CDR3 length: 15 residues. V was clipped by 3 bases and J by 0 bases; unmatched bases: 0. CDR3 sequence reads: CASSWTSGGSYEQYF. The CDR3 bases are TGTGCCAGCAGCTGGACTAGCGGGGGCTCCTACGAGCAGTACTTC.

This clone has a handful of counts. The genes are TRBV4-1 and TRBJ2-7; a possible D gene is TRBD1 (5 bases). The V end lost 4 bases, the J end lost 3 bases, and 19 bases lay between the germline ends. Germline assignment: CDR1 MGHRA and CDR2 YSYEKL. The CDR3 spans 16 residues. The CDR3 DNA reads as TGCGCCAGCAGCCCTTCGGACACCCTCTTGGACTACGAGCAGTACTTC. The encoded protein is CASSPSDTLLDYEQYF.

This clone is a singleton in its sample. V and J are TRBV5-4 and TRBJ2-7; D possibly corresponds to TRBD1 (6 bases). Germline V gene lookup returns CDR1 SGHNT and CDR2 YYREEE (reference sequence). V lost 4 bases to trimming and J lost 3 bases, with 14 bases between them. The CDR3 spans 14 residues. The CDR3, as DNA: TGTGCCAGCAGCCTAGGTGGACAGAACTACGAGCAGTACTTC. Residues: CASSLGGQNYEQYF.

The CDR3 region has the DNA TGTGCCAGCAGCTCGGGACAGGGGGCCACAGATACGCAGTATTTT. This translates into CASSSGQGATDTQYF. The chain is built from TRBV7-9 and TRBJ2-3, with 12 bases aligning to TRBD1. Germline-derived CDR1 and CDR2 are SEHNR and FQNEAQ (reference sequence). J gave up 2 bases and V 4 bases, and 1 base lay outside the gene matches. The CDR3 extends over 15 amino acids. Combining the CDR3 with reference TRBV7-9 and TRBJ2-3 gives the whole variable domain DTGVSQNPRHKITKRGQNVTFRCDPISEHNRLYWYRQTLGQGPEFLTYFQNEAQLEKSRLLSDRFSAERPKGSFSTLEIQRTEQGDSAMYLCASSSGQGATDTQYFGPGTRLTVL.

The chain combines TRBV28 with TRBJ2-2; 7 bases fit TRBD2. V lost 4 bases and J lost 3; bases outside the gene matches: 5. The CDR3 is made up of 15 amino acids. Germline CDR1 and CDR2: MDHEN and SYDVKM. CDR3 sequence: CASSSGGSYTGELFF. The CDR3, as DNA: TGTGCCAGCAGTTCCGGGGGGTCCTACACCGGGGAGCTGTTTTTT.

V gene TRBV5-1 combines with J gene TRBJ2-3; TRBD2 aligns across 10 bases. Germline loops: CDR1 SGHRS, CDR2 YFSETQ. The CDR3 is 15 residues long. J lost 0 bases, V lost 8 bases, and 6 bases had no gene match. The CDR3 DNA sequence: TGCGCCAGTCTAGCGGGGGCGTATAGCACAGATACGCAGTATTTT. As protein: CASLAGAYSTDTQYF.

This chain joins TRBV5-1 and TRBJ2-1; 9 bases agree with TRBD1. The length of the CDR3 is 15 residues. The germline V gene encodes CDR1 SGHRS and CDR2 YFSETQ. The junction had 8 bases not matched to a gene; V was cut back by 2 bases and J by 8 bases. CDR3 DNA sequence: TGCGCCAGCAGCTTACACCCGGGACAGGGCGATGAGCAGTTCTTC. Translated, it gives CASSLHPGQGDEQFF.

V and J are TRBV6-6 and TRBJ1-5, with TRBD1 as a possible D gene (6 bases). Germline V lookup: CDR1 MNHNY, CDR2 SVGAGI (reference sequence). Trimming shortened V by 4 bases and J by 9 bases, and 22 bases separated the two germline ends. The CDR3 has 16 residues. The CDR3 DNA reads as TGTGCCAGCAGTTTCCCTATACGACAGGCCACGTCGCCCCAGCATTTT. This codes for CASSFPIRQATSPQHF.

V is TRBV4-1 and J is TRBJ1-1, with D possibly matching TRBD1 (6 bases). From germline, CDR1 is MGHRA and CDR2 YSYEKL. V dropped 0 bases and J dropped 11 bases, with 22 bases sitting between them. The CDR3 spans 16 residues. CDR3 region: CASSQETVVGAPDAFF. The DNA of the CDR3 is TGCGCCAGCAGCCAAGAAACCGTTGTGGGGGCGCCGGATGCTTTCTTT.

This clone was picked up one time. This chain links TRBV5-6 with TRBJ1-5; D is uncertain. V was clipped by 1 base and J by 7 bases, with 6 bases between them. The CDR3 consists of 12 residues. Looked up from germline, CDR1 is SGHDT and CDR2 is YYEEEE. CDR3 sequence: CASSLYGQPQHF. In DNA, the CDR3 is TGTGCCAGCAGCTTGTACGGGCAGCCCCAGCATTTT.

The chain uses TRBV19 and TRBJ1-2; 8 bases line up with TRBD1. The V segment lost 4 bases and the J segment 4 bases; nucleotides outside the gene matches: 20. Germline V lookup: CDR1 LNHDA, CDR2 SQIVND (reference sequence). The length of the CDR3 is 19 residues. CDR3: CASSTQIGTGGAVGYGYTF. CDR3 nucleotides: TGTGCCAGTAGTACCCAGATTGGGACAGGTGGCGCCGTGGGCTATGGCTACACCTTC.

CDR3 DNA sequence: TGTGCCAGCAGCTTAGTAGGTGGGCCCCATAATTCACCCCTCCACTTT. Protein: CASSLVGGPHNSPLHF. The chain joins TRBV11-3 to TRBJ1-6; no reliable D call. From germline, CDR1 is SGHNT and CDR2 YENEEA. The CDR3 runs 16 residues. The germline V and J ends were trimmed by 1 base and 5 bases, with 12 bases remaining between them.

V and J are TRBV28 and TRBJ1-4, with D possibly matching TRBD1 (6 bases). The CDR3 length is 14 residues. Per germline, CDR1 MDHEN and CDR2 SYDVKM. V dropped 7 bases and J dropped 4 bases, with 13 bases sitting between them. The CDR3 protein is CASTVTGINEKLFF. CDR3 nucleotide sequence: TGTGCCAGCACCGTAACAGGGATTAATGAAAAACTGTTTTTT. Filled out from reference TRBV28 and TRBJ1-4, the complete variable domain reads DVKVTQSSRYLVKRTGEKVFLECVQDMDHENMFWYRQDPGLGLRLIYFSYDVKMKEKGDIPEGYSVSREKKERFSLILESASTNQTSMYLCASTVTGINEKLFFGSGTQLSVL.

This clone was counted a single time. The chain carries TRBV5-1 and TRBJ1-1; possibly TRBD1 for D (6 bases). Germline CDR1 SGHRS, CDR2 YFSETQ. CDR3 length: 14 amino acids. Trimming shortened V by 4 bases and J by 3 bases, and 13 bases separated the two germline ends. The CDR3 loop is CASSPQGWDTEAFF. The CDR3 DNA is TGCGCCAGCAGCCCACAGGGATGGGACACTGAAGCTTTCTTT.

The chain is built from TRBV6-1 and TRBJ2-1, with 13 bases lining up with TRBD2. The CDR3 loop spans 15 amino acids. Losses at the gene ends were 3 bases for V and 10 bases for J; bases not matched to a gene: 6. The germline V gene encodes CDR1 MNHNS and CDR2 SASEGT. CDR3 loop: CASSEGLAGLKEQFF. The CDR3 nucleotides are TGTGCCAGCAGTGAGGGACTAGCGGGGTTGAAGGAGCAGTTCTTC.

The CDR3 coding sequence is TGTGCCAGCAGCGTAGGGGCGAGAGACTATGGCTACACCTTC. Translated: CASSVGARDYGYTF. The rearrangement links TRBV9 to TRBJ1-2; D is undetermined. The CDR3 length is 14 residues. Trimming took 0 bases from V and 3 from J, leaving 9 bases between them. Germline CDR1 and CDR2: SGDLS and YYNGEE.